This record looks at one T cell receptor (beta chain) sequence and its context. This CDR3 is built from 15 residues. The germline V and J ends were trimmed by 2 bases and 0 bases, with 10 bases remaining between them. Per germline, CDR1 MNHEY and CDR2 SMNVEV (reference sequence). These data originate in a study of T cell repertoires in ileal Crohn's disease. Study-wide context: Each sample's TCRB immunosequencing used roughly 500 nanograms of biopsy DNA.

The time point: inflamed ileum from the surgical specimen. TCRdb's copy holds only in-frame clones and misses some; the assay was immunoSEQ multiplex PCR. The table lists about 7,800 clones, roughly 85% of them singletons. Specimen: ileal tissue. This TCR came from an adult with Crohn's disease. The chain combines TRBV27 with TRBJ1-2; unclear D gene. CDR3 bases: TGTGCCAGCAGTTTAACGGGGTTAGCTAACTATGGCTACACCTTC. Translating it yields CASSLTGLANYGYTF.